This record concerns one TCR beta chain sequence. Its target is not known. The sample comes from a study of response to subunit inactivated influenza vaccine. General observations from the study: Few additional T cells are recruited per seasonal influenza vaccination, authors suggested.

TCRdb independently ran MiXCR on the RT-PCR reads; one entry per CDR3 protein. The sample shows hundreds of thousands of distinct CDR3 sequences, about 15% of them seen only once. The CDR3 runs 15 residues. V lost 5 bases to trimming and J lost 2 bases; unmatched junction nucleotides: 5. This sequence joins TRBV12-3 or TRBV12-4 and TRBJ2-5; 10 nucleotides align to TRBD2. Here the sequenced sample was PBMCs from blood, taken approximately 15 days before vaccination. The receptor comes from a man over 45 who received an inactivated influenza vaccine. In DNA, the CDR3 is TGTGCCAGCAGTCAACGGACTAGCGGTCAAGAGACCCAGTACTTC. Translated: CASSQRTSGQETQYF.